The present entry profiles one T cell receptor (beta chain) with its context. The antigen is unknown. CDR3 size: 14 residues. Germline V lookup: CDR1 SEHNR, CDR2 FQNEAQ (reference sequence). The sample is drawn from a study of monozygotic twins with inflammatory bowel disease. Overall study findings and caveats: Fewer shared clonotypes with others were found in IBD patients than in healthy twins, especially with disease activity. The co-twins with IBD showed lower TCRbeta diversity (inverse Simpson) than their healthy siblings.

TCRalpha and TCRbeta cDNA underwent two nested PCRs of 16 and 9 cycles. TCRdb re-called the 5' RACE reads; one entry per CDR3 protein, DNA not given. Recorded for this sample: just over 300,000 distinct CDR3 sequences. Sample: blood. The V and J genes are TRBV7-9 and TRBJ1-4; TCRdb's D gene call, TRBD1, goes unchecked for lack of DNA. The TCR originated in a human donor with ulcerative colitis or Crohn's disease, or a healthy co-twin of an affected twin (not recorded which). This CDR3 reads CASTRGSGSEKLFF.